This T cell receptor beta chain was obtained from a study of CD8+CD57+ T cells in acquired aplastic anemia. Trimming at V came to 6 bases and at J to 2 bases, leaving 5 bases not matched to a gene. This CDR3 contains 13 residues. In germline, CDR1 is SQVTM, CDR2 ANQGSEA. This clonotype was counted ten times or more. This may stem from a read error, because a much larger clone lies one nucleotide away. CDR3 and TCR beta VDJ profiling relied on genomic DNA as the template. TCRdb called the reads again in MiXCR, with one record for every CDR3 protein. Among 50,000 to 70,000 distinct CDR3 sequences, about 50% were seen once, and the ten largest hold 2% to 2.5%.

This receptor was obtained from a human donor in good health, serving as a control. Sequenced sample: sorted CD4+, CD8+, or CD8+CD57+ T cells (not recorded which) from PBMCs. The V gene is TRBV29-1, the J gene TRBJ2-7, with 9 bases lining up with TRBD2. The CDR3 is CSVSGGRAYEQYF. The CDR3 region has the DNA TGCAGCGTCTCTGGCGGGAGGGCCTACGAGCAGTACTTC.